A single sample gave rise to the 9 T cell receptor beta chains below, sequenced in a study of cytomegalovirus exposure and HLA in healthy donors. Primers included in the PCR were 60 Vbeta and 13 Jbeta primers. The assay was immunoSEQ multiplex PCR, and TCRdb's table has in-frame clones only and misses some. The data contain 130,000 to 150,000 clones, 65% to 90% of them singletons. Specimen: PBMCs. The receptor source for this set is a woman aged 25 to 39 in good health and CMV-seronegative.

The chain couples TRBV19 to TRBJ1-1, with TRBD1 identical over 7 bases. The CDR3 sequence is 13 residues long. V was pared by 10 bases and J by 1 base, with 6 bases of the junction left unmatched. Germline loops: CDR1 LNHDA, CDR2 SQIVND (reference sequence). CDR3: CATRTGTNTEAFF. CDR3 sequence (DNA): TGTGCCACTAGGACAGGAACGAACACTGAAGCTTTCTTT.

The chain recombines TRBV7-3 with TRBJ2-3, with D perhaps matching TRBD1 (6 bases). Trimming stripped 5 bases from V and 0 bases from J, with 9 bases between. Germline values: CDR1 SGHTA, CDR2 FQGTGA. The CDR3 has 14 amino acids. The CDR3 region has the DNA TGTGCCAGCAGCGAGGGACACAGCACAGATACGCAGTATTTT. It is translated as CASSEGHSTDTQYF. The variable domain in full, with the rest retrieved from reference TRBV7-3 and TRBJ2-3, is GAGVSQTPSNKVTEKGKYVELRCDPISGHTALYWYRQSLGQGPEFLIYFQGTGAADDSGLPNDRFFAVRPEGSVSTLKIQRTERGDSAVYLCASSEGHSTDTQYFGPGTRLTVL.

CDR3 sequence (DNA): TGCAGCGTCACCATAGGACAGCTTACTTTAGGGGGGCAGTTCTTC. Protein product: CSVTIGQLTLGGQFF. The chain carries TRBV29-1 and TRBJ2-1; TRBD1 is a possible D gene (6 bases). Germline V gene data show CDR1 as SQVTM and CDR2 as ANQGSEA. The CDR3 is 15 amino acids. The V and J ends lost 6 bases and 12 bases respectively, with 27 bases between them.

CDR3 sequence: CASSLAGAIGEKLFF. The CDR3 DNA follows: TGTGCCAGCAGCTTAGCAGGGGCAATCGGGGAAAAACTGTTTTTT. V and J are TRBV7-2 and TRBJ1-4, with a weak D call TRBD1 (5 bases). The CDR3 sequence is 15 residues long. Deletions cut 0 bases from V and 8 bases from J, with 13 bases between. CDR1 is SGHTA and CDR2 is FQGNSA in the germline V gene.

The CDR3 protein is CASSPGGIYNSPLHF. In DNA, the CDR3 is TGTGCCAGCAGCCCAGGAGGGATCTATAATTCACCCCTCCACTTT. V gene TRBV7-3 combines with J gene TRBJ1-6; D is undetermined. The CDR3 is made up of 15 amino acids. From germline, CDR1 is SGHTA and CDR2 FQGTGA. Deletions cut 5 bases from V and 3 bases from J, with 11 bases between. Filled out from reference TRBV7-3 and TRBJ1-6, the complete variable domain reads GAGVSQTPSNKVTEKGKYVELRCDPISGHTALYWYRQSLGQGPEFLIYFQGTGAADDSGLPNDRFFAVRPEGSVSTLKIQRTERGDSAVYLCASSPGGIYNSPLHFGNGTRLTVT.

V is TRBV4-1 and J is TRBJ1-2; D gene ambiguous. The length of the CDR3 is 14 residues. Deletions cut 1 base from V and 6 bases from J, with 12 bases between. Germline V gives CDR1 MGHRA, CDR2 YSYEKL. For the CDR3, the DNA is TGCGCCAGCAGCCAAGTTCTGCCCGGGGATGGCTACACCTTC. Residues: CASSQVLPGDGYTF.

This clone was found once. This chain uses TRBV27 with TRBJ2-1; 10 nucleotides align to TRBD2. J lost 9 bases, V lost 3 bases, and 8 bases had no gene match. The V gene's germline CDR1 is MNHEY and CDR2 SMNVEV (reference sequence). The CDR3 contains 15 residues. The CDR3 DNA sequence: TGTGCCAGCAGTTTGAGGCCTAGCGGGAGTTGTGAGCAGTTCTTC. The encoded protein is CASSLRPSGSCEQFF.

This chain joins TRBV7-7 and TRBJ2-3, with D unresolved. The germline CDR1 and CDR2 sequences are SSHAT and FNYEAQ (reference sequence). The germline V and J ends were trimmed by 10 bases and 7 bases, with 18 bases remaining between them. This CDR3 has 13 amino acids. The CDR3 DNA reads TGTGCCACCTCCCCCGAGGTACTAAATACGCAGTATTTT. Encoded protein: CATSPEVLNTQYF.

The chain has TRBV7-9 and TRBJ1-1; no clear D. Per the germline V gene, CDR1 is SEHNR and CDR2 is FQNEAQ (reference sequence). V lost 4 bases and J 8 bases, leaving 17 bases between the germline ends. This CDR3 has 14 amino acids. CDR3: CASSSSKRSVEAFF. The DNA of the CDR3 is TGTGCCAGCAGCTCATCAAAGCGTTCGGTAGAAGCTTTCTTT.